The table lists the clone carrying this T cell receptor (beta chain) with many counts. J was trimmed by 5 bases and V by 4 bases; bases with no gene match: 7. Germline assignment: CDR1 SGHKS and CDR2 YYEKEE (reference sequence). CDR3 size: 15 residues. The sample comes from a study of tumor-infiltrating lymphocytes in oesophageal squamous cell carcinoma. One entry per CDR3 protein, called by TCRdb with MiXCR from the PCR reads. The table lists about 16,000 distinct CDR3 sequences, around half of them singletons. The chain is built from TRBV5-5 and TRBJ2-1; 9 positions match TRBD2. The sample was esophageal tumor tissue. This clonotype originated in a male donor with esophageal squamous cell carcinoma. The CDR3 spells CASSHSGRVDNEQFF. For the CDR3, the DNA is TGTGCCAGCAGCCATAGCGGGAGAGTGGACAATGAGCAGTTCTTC.